These 32 T cell receptor beta chains were sequenced from one sample in a study of blood T cell repertoires in COVID-19. Method: immunoSEQ multiplex PCR; TCRdb's copy keeps in-frame clones and lacks some. The profile covers roughly 150,000 clones, with about four fifths appearing a single time and roughly 0.6% taken by the ten largest. Sequencing was carried out using peripheral blood. These receptors were collected from a man aged 55 to 70 with acute or convalescent COVID-19.

The gene calls are TRBV6-5 and TRBJ2-5, with D possibly being TRBD2 (7 bases). CDR1 and CDR2 (germline): MNHEY, SVGAGI. Trimming left V 6 bases short and J 5 bases short, with 16 bases between. The CDR3 is made up of 14 amino acids. CDR3 loop: CASRDAGAGETQYF. Written as DNA, the CDR3 is TGTGCCAGCAGAGACGCGGGGGCCGGGGAGACCCAGTACTTC.

This sequence joins TRBV7-2 and TRBJ1-1, with TRBD1 as a possible D gene (6 bases). V was clipped by 1 base and J by 1 base, with 10 bases between them. Per the germline V gene, CDR1 is SGHTA and CDR2 is FQGNSA. The CDR3 consists of 15 residues. CDR3 nucleotide sequence: TGTGCCAGCAGCTTAGTTGCAGGGGCGAACACTGAAGCTTTCTTT. Encoded protein: CASSLVAGANTEAFF.

This clone was seen a handful of times. The gene calls are TRBV18 and TRBJ1-1; D is perhaps TRBD1 (5 bases). Trimming shortened V by 2 bases and J by 7 bases, and 11 bases separated the two germline ends. From germline, CDR1 is KGHSH and CDR2 LQKENI. The CDR3 has 13 residues. This chain's CDR3 is CASSPGAFIEAFF. The CDR3 DNA reads TGTGCCAGCTCACCAGGGGCCTTCATTGAAGCTTTCTTT. The whole variable domain, filled in from reference TRBV18 and TRBJ1-1, reads NAGVMQNPRHLVRRRGQEARLRCSPMKGHSHVYWYRQLPEEGLKFMVYLQKENIIDESGMPKERFSAEFPKEGPSILRIQQVVRGDSAAYFCASSPGAFIEAFFGQGTRLTVV.

The chain has TRBV23-1 and TRBJ1-6; possibly TRBD1 for D (6 bases). TRBV23-1 is an ORF; its function is uncertain. CDR3 length: 15 amino acids. V lost 0 bases and J lost 7, with 10 bases in between. Here the CDR3 DNA reads TGCGCCAGCAGTCAATCAGGGGGTGCCAATTCACCCCTCCACTTT. This encodes CASSQSGGANSPLHF.

V is TRBV24-1 and J is TRBJ2-5; 11 bases match TRBD2. CDR3 length: 17 residues. In germline, CDR1 is KGHDR, CDR2 SFDVKD. After removal of 4 bases from V and 4 bases from J, the junction contained 10 bases not matched to a gene. The CDR3 coding sequence is TGTGCCACCAGTGACCCTCTAGCGGGAGGTCTAGGAGAGACCCAGTACTTC. Amino acid sequence: CATSDPLAGGLGETQYF.

The chain recombines TRBV9 with TRBJ1-2; 8 nucleotides line up with TRBD1. The CDR3 runs 18 residues. CDR1 is SGDLS, CDR2 YYNGEE, per germline. Trimming removed 4 bases from V and 1 base from J; junction bases left unmatched: 15. CDR3 loop: CASSPQPTQGALNYGYTF. CDR3 sequence (DNA): TGTGCCAGCAGCCCCCAACCCACCCAGGGGGCCCTTAACTATGGCTACACCTTC. The full variable domain, in which reference TRBV9 and TRBJ1-2 provide the parts outside the CDR3, is DSGVTQTPKHLITATGQRVTLRCSPRSGDLSVYWYQQSLDQGLQFLIQYYNGEERAKGNILERFSAQQFPDLHSELNLSSLELGDSALYFCASSPQPTQGALNYGYTFGSGTRLTVV.

The rearrangement joins TRBV5-1 to TRBJ1-6; D gene unclear. V lost 0 bases and J 5 bases, leaving 12 bases between the germline ends. The CDR3 runs to 16 residues. In germline, CDR1 is SGHRS, CDR2 YFSETQ. CDR3 protein: CASSLVMGGDNSPLHF. CDR3 sequence (DNA): TGCGCCAGCAGCTTGGTAATGGGAGGCGATAATTCACCCCTCCACTTT.

The V call is TRBV6-6, the J call TRBJ2-7, with 16 bases matching TRBD2. Trimming took 5 bases from V and 7 from J; bases not matched to a gene: 17. Germline CDR1 and CDR2: MNHNY and SVGAGI (reference sequence). The CDR3 has 19 amino acids. CDR3 sequence reads: CASSQTAPGLAGGPGEQYF. The CDR3 DNA reads TGTGCCAGCAGTCAAACCGCTCCGGGACTAGCGGGAGGGCCGGGGGAGCAGTACTTC.

The rearrangement joins TRBV3-1 (or the pseudogene TRBV3-2) to TRBJ2-5; 8 positions agree with TRBD2. V lost 4 bases and J lost 4; bases outside the gene matches: 8. The CDR3 is 15 residues long. CDR1 and CDR2 from the germline V gene are LGHDT and YNNKEL (reference sequence). This chain's CDR3 is CASSPWTSRAETQYF. The CDR3 nucleotides are TGTGCCAGCAGCCCCTGGACTAGCCGCGCAGAGACCCAGTACTTC.

The V and J genes are TRBV7-9 and TRBJ1-6; weak D call: TRBD1 (6 bases). V was cut by 6 bases and J by 5 bases, with 11 bases left in between. The CDR3 runs 14 residues. Germline CDR1 reads SEHNR; CDR2 reads FQNEAQ (reference sequence). Here the CDR3 reads CASRGGNDNSPLHF. The CDR3 DNA is TGTGCCAGCAGAGGGGGAAATGATAATTCACCCCTCCACTTT.

The chain recombines TRBV19 with TRBJ2-7, with 12 bases lining up with TRBD2. The ends lost 7 bases at V and 1 base at J; junction bases unmatched: 5. The CDR3 sequence is 15 residues long. Germline CDR1 and CDR2: LNHDA and SQIVND (reference sequence). The CDR3: CASKPGLAGSYEQYF. CDR3 sequence (DNA): TGTGCCAGTAAGCCCGGACTAGCGGGGTCCTACGAGCAGTACTTC.

The rearrangement uses TRBV5-5 and TRBJ2-2; 8 bases line up with TRBD1. The length of the CDR3 is 16 residues. Germline V CDR1 and CDR2: SGHKS, YYEKEE (reference sequence). The V segment lost 4 bases and the J segment 1 base; nucleotides outside the gene matches: 6. This CDR3 reads CASSPRQGRNTGELFF. CDR3 bases: TGTGCCAGCAGCCCTCGACAGGGGCGGAACACCGGGGAGCTGTTTTTT.

J is TRBJ1-2 and V is TRBV9; 10 bases are a match to TRBD1. Germline loops: CDR1 SGDLS, CDR2 YYNGEE. J was trimmed by 5 bases and V by 3 bases; bases with no gene match: 7. The CDR3 has 15 residues. The CDR3, as DNA: TGTGCCAGCAGCGCCCGACAGGGGGCTGAATATGGCTACACCTTC. It translates to CASSARQGAEYGYTF.

The rearrangement uses TRBV6-2 or TRBV6-3 and TRBJ2-4; the D is unclear. Trimming removed 4 bases at V and 10 bases at J, with 17 bases between. CDR3 length: 14 residues. Germline V lookup: CDR1 MNHEY, CDR2 SVGEGT. The DNA of the CDR3 is TGTGCCAGCAGTTCCCACGAGGTGGGTTATATTCAGTACTTC. Amino acids: CASSSHEVGYIQYF.

This chain links TRBV28 with TRBJ2-7, with 9 bases matching TRBD1. CDR1 is MDHEN, CDR2 SYDVKM, per germline. The CDR3 is made up of 15 amino acids. Trimming cost V 4 bases and J 1 base; bases outside gene matches: 5. The CDR3 sequence is CASSSPGQGSYEQYF. The CDR3 bases are TGTGCCAGCAGTTCCCCGGGACAGGGTTCCTACGAGCAGTACTTC.

The chain uses TRBV5-8 and TRBJ1-2; maybe TRBD1 (6 bases). V was trimmed by 4 bases and J by 2 bases, leaving 12 bases between them. Looked up from germline, CDR1 is SGHTS and CDR2 is YDEGEE. The CDR3 length is 14 residues. The CDR3 DNA is TGTGCCAGCAGCCCTGGACAGCTCAACTATGGCTACACCTTC. This encodes CASSPGQLNYGYTF.

The chain uses TRBV10-3 and TRBJ2-7, with D perhaps matching TRBD1 (6 bases). CDR3 length: 14 amino acids. The V gene's germline CDR1 is ENHRY and CDR2 SYGVKD. Trimming shortened V by 2 bases and J by 5 bases, and 13 bases separated the two germline ends. The CDR3 sequence: CAISEVGAGHEQYF. The CDR3 nucleotides read TGTGCCATCAGTGAGGTGGGGGCGGGCCACGAGCAGTACTTC.

This clone was counted only a few times. The chain links TRBV7-2 to TRBJ1-3; the match to TRBD1 covers 8 bases. In germline, CDR1 is SGHTA, CDR2 FQGNSA. Trimming took 2 bases from V and 0 from J; bases not matched to a gene: 3. The CDR3 is 16 residues long. The CDR3 loop reads CASSLYTGGSGNTIYF. Here the CDR3 DNA reads TGTGCCAGCAGCTTATATACAGGGGGCTCTGGAAACACCATATATTTT.

The genes are TRBV30 and TRBJ2-2, with 7 bases lining up with TRBD2. Germline loops: CDR1 GTSNPN, CDR2 SVGIG (reference sequence). V was pared by 7 bases and J by 4 bases, with 9 bases of the junction left unmatched. This CDR3 spans 14 amino acids. The CDR3 loop is CALTGTTLTGELFF. CDR3 in DNA: TGTGCCTTAACCGGGACTACCCTCACCGGGGAGCTGTTTTTT.

This chain uses TRBV7-6 with TRBJ1-6; TRBD1 matches at 9 bases. The CDR3 runs to 15 residues. V gave up 6 bases and J gave up 10 bases; unmatched junction bases: 10. CDR1 is SGHVS, CDR2 FNYEAQ, per germline. Written as DNA, the CDR3 is TGTGCCAGCAGTTTCGGGACAGGGCCAGAGTCACCCCTCCACTTT. Its translation: CASSFGTGPESPLHF.

Written as DNA, the CDR3 is TGCAGCGTTGAAGGTATTGGCGGGAGTCCCACAGATACGCAGTATTTT. It specifies CSVEGIGGSPTDTQYF. J is TRBJ2-3 and V is TRBV29-1; 7 bases are a match to TRBD2. The V segment lost 1 base and the J segment 2 bases; nucleotides outside the gene matches: 9. Germline CDR1 SQVTM, CDR2 ANQGSEA. The CDR3 is 16 residues long.

The CDR3 spells CASRTQTGGGSEAFF. The DNA of the CDR3 is TGTGCCAGCAGGACCCAGACAGGGGGAGGTTCTGAAGCTTTCTTT. The chain links TRBV6-5 to TRBJ1-1; 9 bases fit TRBD1. CDR1 is MNHEY and CDR2 is SVGAGI in the germline V gene. The junction had 11 bases not matched to a gene; V was cut back by 6 bases and J by 6 bases. This CDR3 is built from 15 residues.

This chain joins TRBV18 and TRBJ1-2; TRBD1 agrees at 7 bases. This CDR3 spans 16 amino acids. V was pared by 6 bases and J by 4 bases, with 14 bases of the junction left unmatched. CDR1 is KGHSH, CDR2 LQKENI, per germline. The CDR3 spells CASSSRQGSFLYGYTF. In DNA, the CDR3 is TGTGCCAGCTCTTCCCGACAGGGAAGCTTCCTCTATGGCTACACCTTC.

The count of this clone is one. V usage is TRBV19 and J usage is TRBJ1-5, with D maybe TRBD1 (5 bases). CDR1 and CDR2 (germline): LNHDA, SQIVND (reference sequence). Trimming cost V 3 bases and J 7 bases, with 13 bases left between them. CDR3 length equals 14 residues. The chain's CDR3 is CASSIAGRGQPQHF. The CDR3 nucleotides read TGTGCCAGTAGTATTGCCGGGCGGGGGCAGCCCCAGCATTTT.

CDR3 residues: CASSLGGAWEAFF. The DNA of the CDR3 is TGTGCCAGCAGCCTAGGGGGTGCTTGGGAAGCTTTCTTT. The chain carries TRBV12-3 or TRBV12-4 and TRBJ1-1; maybe TRBD1 (6 bases). The germline V and J ends were trimmed by 6 bases and 8 bases, with 16 bases remaining between them. This CDR3 comprises 13 residues.

The chain uses TRBV7-2 and TRBJ2-7; D perhaps matches TRBD1 (6 bases). Between the trimmed V and J ends, which lost 5 bases and 3 bases, there was a span of 14 bases. Germline V gene lookup returns CDR1 SGHTA and CDR2 FQGNSA. This CDR3 is built from 14 residues. Here the CDR3 reads CASSEQGSLYEQYF. The CDR3 nucleotides read TGTGCCAGCAGCGAACAGGGTTCCCTCTACGAGCAGTACTTC.

J is TRBJ2-2 and V is TRBV5-1; 9 nucleotides agree with TRBD1. Germline V gives CDR1 SGHRS, CDR2 YFSETQ. V trimming: 4 bases; J trimming: 4 bases; junction bases outside the gene matches: 5. The CDR3 is 15 residues long. The CDR3 nucleotides are TGCGCCAGCAGCCCGGTGACAGGGGGCACCGGGGAGCTGTTTTTT. Translating gives CASSPVTGGTGELFF. Complete variable domain (other parts from reference TRBV5-1 and TRBJ2-2): KAGVTQTPRYLIKTRGQQVTLSCSPISGHRSVSWYQQTPGQGLQFLFEYFSETQRNKGNFPGRFSGRQFSNSRSEMNVSTLELGDSALYLCASSPVTGGTGELFFGEGSRLTVL.

The chain recombines TRBV27 with TRBJ1-2, with 8 bases matching TRBD1. This CDR3 has 13 amino acids. Per the germline V gene, CDR1 is MNHEY and CDR2 is SMNVEV (reference sequence). V trimming: 5 bases; J trimming: 4 bases; junction bases outside the gene matches: 3. The CDR3 sequence is CASSDRGGYGYTF. The CDR3 DNA reads as TGTGCCAGCAGTGACAGGGGTGGCTATGGCTACACCTTC.

The chain couples TRBV2 to TRBJ1-4; 7 bases agree with TRBD1. The CDR3 is 15 amino acids. Per the germline V gene, CDR1 is SNHLY and CDR2 is FYNNEI. Trimming took 3 bases from V and 10 from J; bases not matched to a gene: 11. The CDR3 DNA follows: TGTGCCAGCAGTGATTTAGGGGACAGATTCGGAAAACTGTTTTTT. Amino acids: CASSDLGDRFGKLFF.

This sequence joins TRBV2 and TRBJ1-1; D uncertain. CDR3 size: 15 residues. Per germline, CDR1 SNHLY and CDR2 FYNNEI. V lost 3 bases and J 2 bases, leaving 13 bases between the germline ends. The CDR3 nucleotides read TGTGCCAGCAGTGATTATTCCCGGGGAAACACTGAAGCTTTCTTT. This gives the protein CASSDYSRGNTEAFF.

The chain couples TRBV7-6 to TRBJ1-1, with D perhaps TRBD1 (6 bases). CDR3 length: 13 residues. Trimming pared 5 bases from V and 6 bases from J, leaving 13 bases between. Per germline, CDR1 SGHVS and CDR2 FNYEAQ. The CDR3 DNA reads as TGTGCCAGCAGCACCTACAGGGAACCTGAAGCTTTCTTT. Translation gives CASSTYREPEAFF.

This clone was recorded a few times. The rearrangement joins TRBV15 to TRBJ1-2; the D is unclear. V lost 0 bases and J lost 0, with 20 bases in between. Germline CDR1 reads LNHNV; CDR2 reads YYDKDF (reference sequence). The CDR3 covers 19 residues. The CDR3 region has the DNA TGTGCCACCAGCAGAGATCACCCGGGGAGGGTCAGACCTAACTATGGCTACACCTTC. This sequence encodes CATSRDHPGRVRPNYGYTF.